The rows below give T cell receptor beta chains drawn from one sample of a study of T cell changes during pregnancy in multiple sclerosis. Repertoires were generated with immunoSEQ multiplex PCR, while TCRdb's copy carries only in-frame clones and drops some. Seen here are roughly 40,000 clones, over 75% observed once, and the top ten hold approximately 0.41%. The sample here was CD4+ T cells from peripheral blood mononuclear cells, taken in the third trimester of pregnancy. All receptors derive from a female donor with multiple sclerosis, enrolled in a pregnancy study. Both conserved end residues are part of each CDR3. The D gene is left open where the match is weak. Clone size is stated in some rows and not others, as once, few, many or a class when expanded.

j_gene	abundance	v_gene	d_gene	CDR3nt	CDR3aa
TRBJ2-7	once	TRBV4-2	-	TGTGCCAGCAGCCAAGAGCAGATCCACGAGCAGTACTTC	CASSQEQIHEQYF
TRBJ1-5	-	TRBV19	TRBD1	TGTGCCAGTAGTATTATCCCGGACAGGACCTGGGGCAATCAGCCCCAGCATTTT	CASSIIPDRTWGNQPQHF
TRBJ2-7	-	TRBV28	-	TGTGCCAGCAACCCCGGGGCAGCTAGCGCCTACGAGCAGTACTTC	CASNPGAASAYEQYF
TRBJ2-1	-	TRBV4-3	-	TGCGCCAGCAGCCCAAGACATAACCTCTACAATGAGCAGTTCTTC	CASSPRHNLYNEQFF
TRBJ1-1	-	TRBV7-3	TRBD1	TGTGCCAGCAGCTCGAGAAAGGCAAGGACAGGGGGCACTGAAGCTTTCTTT	CASSSRKARTGGTEAFF
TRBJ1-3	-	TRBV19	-	TGTGCCAGTCGCCGGGACACCGGAAACACCATATATTTT	CASRRDTGNTIYF
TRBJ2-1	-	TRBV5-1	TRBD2	TGCGCCAGCGGGACGACTAGCGGGAGCCCCTACAATGAGCAGTTCTTC	CASGTTSGSPYNEQFF
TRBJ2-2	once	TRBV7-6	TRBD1	TGTGCCAGCAGCTTAGAACAGGGGCGGTCCGGGGAGCTGTTTTTT	CASSLEQGRSGELFF
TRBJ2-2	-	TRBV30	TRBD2	TGTGCCTGGGACATCGGACTAGCAAGCACCGGGGAGCTGTTTTTT	CAWDIGLASTGELFF
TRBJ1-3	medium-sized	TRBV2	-	TGTGCCAGCAGTGCTGCGCAGGCTGGAAACACCATATATTTT	CASSAAQAGNTIYF
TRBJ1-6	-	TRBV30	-	TGTGCCTGGAGGGAGGTTTATAATTCACCCCTCCACTTT	CAWREVYNSPLHF
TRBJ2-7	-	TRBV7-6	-	TGTGCCAGCCCCTGGCATTTCTCCTACGAGCAGTACTTC	CASPWHFSYEQYF
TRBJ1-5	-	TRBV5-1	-	TGCGCCAGCAGCTTGGGGGGTGGAGGGGCGAATCAGCCCCAGCATTTT	CASSLGGGGANQPQHF
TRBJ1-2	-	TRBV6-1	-	TGTGCCAGCAGTGAAGACAGGAACTATGGCTACACCTTC	CASSEDRNYGYTF
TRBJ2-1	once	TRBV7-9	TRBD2	TGTGCCAGCAGCGCATTAGGGACTAGCGGGAGAAGGGAGCAGTTCTTC	CASSALGTSGRREQFF
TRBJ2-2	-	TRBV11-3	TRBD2	TGTGCCAGCAGCTTAATGGCGGGAGCCGGGGAGCTGTTTTTT	CASSLMAGAGELFF
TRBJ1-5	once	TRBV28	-	TGTGCCAGCATAGGAGGTATGGACAGTAGCAATCAGCCCCAGCATTTT	CASIGGMDSSNQPQHF
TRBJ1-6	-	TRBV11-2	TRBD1	TGTGCCAGCAGCCGGGACAGGGCCTCACCCCTCCACTTT	CASSRDRASPLHF
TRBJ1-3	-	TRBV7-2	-	TGTGCCAGCAGCCCATCGGCTGGAAACACCATATATTTT	CASSPSAGNTIYF
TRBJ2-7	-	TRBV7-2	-	TGTGCCAGCAGCTCCCGCGGGACTCAAAACTACGAGCAGTACTTC	CASSSRGTQNYEQYF
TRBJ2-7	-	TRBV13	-	TGTGCCAGCAGCCCGGGACTGCCTTCCTACGAGCAGTACTTC	CASSPGLPSYEQYF
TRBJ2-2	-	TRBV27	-	TGTGCCAGCAGTTTGAACAGGGCAAACACCGGGGAGCTGTTTTTT	CASSLNRANTGELFF
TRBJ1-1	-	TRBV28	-	TGTGCCAGCAAAAACCCGCAGGGGAACACTGAAGCTTTCTTT	CASKNPQGNTEAFF
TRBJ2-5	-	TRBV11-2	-	TGTGCCAGCAGCTTCACGGGGAAAGAGACCCAGTACTTC	CASSFTGKETQYF
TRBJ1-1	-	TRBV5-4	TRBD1	TGTGCCAGCAGCCAGCCAGGGGGCGCTGGGAACACTGAAGCTTTCTTT	CASSQPGGAGNTEAFF
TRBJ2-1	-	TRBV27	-	TGTGCCAGCAGTTTGAGCACGCGGGATCTTTACAATGAGCAGTTCTTC	CASSLSTRDLYNEQFF
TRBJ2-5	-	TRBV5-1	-	TGCGCCAGCAGCCAACAGGGCGGCGGGACCCAGTACTTC	CASSQQGGGTQYF
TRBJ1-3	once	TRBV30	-	TGTGCCTGGACAGGAAGCTCTGGAAACACCATATATTTT	CAWTGSSGNTIYF
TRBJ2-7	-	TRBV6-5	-	TGTGCCAGCAGTTACTCGAGGTACTACGAGCAGTACTTC	CASSYSRYYEQYF
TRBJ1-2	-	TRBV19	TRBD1	TGTGCCAGTAGTATAACAGGGGCGACTACTAACTATGGCTACACCTTC	CASSITGATTNYGYTF
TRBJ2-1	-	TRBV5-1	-	TGCGCCAGCAGCGAAGCAGGTGGCAATGAGCAGTTCTTC	CASSEAGGNEQFF
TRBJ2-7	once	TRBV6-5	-	TGTGCCAGCAGCCTTATTTCCTACGAGCAGTACTTC	CASSLISYEQYF
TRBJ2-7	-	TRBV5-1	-	TGCGCCAGCGCCCCGGGGGGCAAGTTGTACGAGCAGTACTTC	CASAPGGKLYEQYF
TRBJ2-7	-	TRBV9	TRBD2	TGTGCCAGCAGCGTAGGTCAGTGGACTAGCGGGGTCTACGAGCAGTACTTC	CASSVGQWTSGVYEQYF
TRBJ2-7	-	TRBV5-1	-	TGCGCCAGCAAAAAAGATAGCACGGTAGGCGAGCAGTACTTC	CASKKDSTVGEQYF
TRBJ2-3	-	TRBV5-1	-	TGCGCCAGCAGCTTGCGGGAGTCAAACACAGATACGCAGTATTTT	CASSLRESNTDTQYF
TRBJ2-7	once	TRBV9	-	TGTGCCAGCAGCCCGCAGCCAAGCACGACGGAGGAGCAGTACTTC	CASSPQPSTTEEQYF
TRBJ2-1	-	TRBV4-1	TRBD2	TGCGCCAGCAGTCGAAGACTAGCGGGGTCCTACAATGAGCAGTTCTTC	CASSRRLAGSYNEQFF
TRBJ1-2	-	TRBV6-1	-	TGTGCCAGCAGTGAAGCCAGCAGGGGATCCCATGGCTACACCTTC	CASSEASRGSHGYTF
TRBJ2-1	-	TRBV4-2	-	TGTGCCAGCAGCCAGGCGGGCGGAGGGACTCCAAATGAGCAGTTCTTC	CASSQAGGGTPNEQFF
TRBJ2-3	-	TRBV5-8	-	TGTGCCAGCAGCTTGGTGCGGAGAAGCACAGATACGCAGTATTTT	CASSLVRRSTDTQYF
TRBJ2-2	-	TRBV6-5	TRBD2	TGTGCCAGCAGCTTCAAGCGGGAGCCACCCGGGGAGCTGTTTTTT	CASSFKREPPGELFF
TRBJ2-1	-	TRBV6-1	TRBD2	TGTGCCAGCAGTGCGTTAGCGGGGAAAGGGGTCTACAATGAGCAGTTCTTC	CASSALAGKGVYNEQFF
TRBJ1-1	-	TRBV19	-	TGTGCCAGTAGTATTTCCGGGGGATGGGGTGAAGCTTTCTTT	CASSISGGWGEAFF
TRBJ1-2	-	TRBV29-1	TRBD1	TGCAGCGTTTCGACAGGGACTAACTATGGCTACACCTTC	CSVSTGTNYGYTF
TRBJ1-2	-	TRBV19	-	TGTGCCAGTAGTATTCTACAGGGAGGCTACACCTTC	CASSILQGGYTF
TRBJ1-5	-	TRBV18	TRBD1	TGTGCCAGCTCACCACGAACAGGGGGCTTTCAGCCCCAGCATTTT	CASSPRTGGFQPQHF